This TCR beta chain was profiled in a study of T cell changes during pregnancy in multiple sclerosis. The protocol was immunoSEQ multiplex PCR, while the TCRdb copy is restricted to in-frame clones and leaves out a portion. The sample comprises tens of thousands of clones, just over 90% of which are singletons, and 3% to 4.5% rests with the top ten. This CDR3 comprises 15 residues. The V and J ends lost 5 bases and 5 bases, in that order; junction bases with no gene match: 5. The germline gives CDR1 SGHDN, CDR2 FVKESK. The TCR originated in a female donor with multiple sclerosis, enrolled in a pregnancy study. Sequenced here: CD8+ T cells from peripheral blood mononuclear cells, sampled in the second trimester of pregnancy. The gene calls are TRBV14 and TRBJ2-1; TRBD2 matches at 11 bases. CDR3 sequence: CASSVGLAGDNEQFF. CDR3 DNA sequence: TGTGCCAGCAGCGTAGGACTAGCGGGTGACAATGAGCAGTTCTTC.